This TCR beta chain was found in a study of T cell responses to AZD1222 COVID-19 vaccine. Assay used: immunoSEQ multiplex PCR; TCRdb lists only in-frame clones, some missing. The table lists some 110,000 clones, approximately 88% of them singletons. Concerning this clone: What it binds is unknown.

Findings and caveats of the study: Among the donors, most were white British and more were female, and clonal diversity was possibly underestimated.

CDR3 size: 13 residues. Germline-derived CDR1 and CDR2 are SEHNR and FQNEAQ (reference sequence). Trimming shortened V by 3 bases and J by 3 bases, and 9 bases separated the two germline ends. The source is an adult in good health. The sequenced sample was peripheral blood, obtained on day 0 of AZD1222 vaccination. The chain couples TRBV7-9 to TRBJ2-7, with D unclear. This chain's CDR3 is CASSFGANYEQYF. The DNA for the CDR3 is TGTGCCAGCAGCTTTGGTGCCAACTACGAGCAGTACTTC.